A selection of T cell receptor beta chains follows, all from one sample in a study of early T cells in non-severe SARS-CoV-2 infection. TCRdb recomputed calls from the 5' RACE reads with MiXCR, one row per CDR3 protein. Among about 26,000 distinct CDR3 sequences listed, about 4.2% were seen once. Sequencing used whole blood. The receptors here all came from an adult who was a healthcare worker with PCR-confirmed SARS-CoV-2 infection or an uninfected control (not recorded which). CDR3s include the opening cysteine and the closing phenylalanine or tryptophan.

TRBJ2-7,TRBV11-2,CASSLGGYGEQYF
TRBJ1-1,TRBV5-1,CASSLSGVTEAFF
TRBJ2-2,TRBV28,CASSAGPGELFF
TRBJ2-7,TRBV5-1,CASSSGTSGGSTYEQYF
TRBJ2-3,TRBV7-9,CASSFGDTQYF
TRBJ2-5,TRBV11-2,CASRFGEETQYF
TRBJ2-3,TRBV29-1,CSVETGMGTDTQYF
TRBJ1-2,TRBV5-1,CASSLDRYYGYTF
TRBJ1-6,TRBV18,CASSLAGGSYNSPLHF
TRBJ2-1,TRBV11-2,CASSKRTSGRAGNEQFF
TRBJ2-2,TRBV25-1,CASSSNTGELFF
TRBJ2-7,TRBV12-5,CASGGASGTTYEQYF
TRBJ1-6,TRBV28,CASSPSLNSPLHF
TRBJ2-1,TRBV4-1,CASSPDRGTGEQFF
TRBJ2-7,TRBV28,CASISSSGGYEQYF
TRBJ2-7,TRBV7-9,CASSFDAYEQYF
TRBJ2-3,TRBV12-3/TRBV12-4,CASSLAGGARGTQYF